This T cell receptor beta chain was sequenced in a study of neurological immune-mediated disorders (dated by TCRdb to the late 2010s). Study-wide context: The study compared peripheral blood TCR-beta repertoires of HTLV-I-associated myelopathy (HAM/TSP) patients, multiple sclerosis patients and healthy controls using UMI-based sequencing. The approximately 110 TCR-beta libraries included longitudinal samples, technical triplicates and paired sorted CD4+ and CD8+ T-cell subsets alongside PBMC samples. Of the approximately 66 subjects in the cohort, some 14 were HAM/TSP patients, around 35 were multiple sclerosis patients, and some 20 were healthy controls. What the authors observed across the whole study: The highest TCR clonal expansion was observed in HAM/TSP patients, whereas the lowest was observed in MS patients, even when compared with healthy controls. Expanded clones from different subjects shared no identical CDR3 amino acid sequences, which suggests that TCR-beta repertoires were private in all groups.

This clonotype was seen repeatedly, ten times or more. Its recognized antigen is unknown. No quality values exist for individual bases; no much larger clone is one base distant. Unsorted PBMC libraries were generated from 2 million PBMCs stored in RNAlater at -80 °C until RNA extraction. Peripheral blood was subjected to Ficoll-Hypaque density gradient centrifugation to isolate PBMCs, which were then cryopreserved in liquid nitrogen. Trimmed from V: 5 bases; trimmed from J: 3 bases; junction bases lacking a gene match: 2. CDR1 and CDR2, looked up from the germline V gene (reference sequence), are LNHNV and YYDKDF. The CDR3 runs 14 amino acids, cysteine and phenylalanine included. Of the read, only the CDR3 DNA is kept; its 42 bases are in frame from base 1. cDNA was synthesized by template-switch 5'RACE using a primer with a 10-nucleotide random unique molecular identifier that tagged each TCR transcript. Over 170 million TCR-beta sequences, covering 15-18 subjects, were produced in each sequencing run. The RNeasy kit was used to extract total RNA. Using the KAPA Real-time Library Amplification kit, TCR-beta VDJ regions were amplified with primers for the TCR constant region and the 5'RACE anchor. Sample indexes and Illumina adaptors were added in a first PCR, and a second PCR then increased library yield. After Ampure bead purification, the roughly 650 bp TCR product was size-selected on a 2% E-gel SizeSelection system. Before pooling, library quality was assessed on a Bioanalyzer, concentration was determined with Qubit, and library quantification was performed with the Kapa Library Quantification kit. Libraries were sequenced paired-end 2 x 150 bp on an Illumina HiSeq 2500. To increase sequence diversity, about 23-32% phiX was spiked into each library pool. Per the authors' processing: Quality-filtered reads were processed with the UMI-based MiGEC pipeline, which removed over 80% of raw TCR sequences during error correction. IMGT germline references were used for aligning VDJ genes, and each clonotype was defined as a unique CDR3 amino acid sequence together with its V-J genes. Clonal expansion, Shannon diversity and CDR3 relatedness (CalcPairwiseDistances, ClusterSamples) were evaluated with VDJtools, and phylogenetic trees were built with CLCbio workbench. Expanded clones were defined as having at least 8 unique UMIs, based on coefficient-of-variation modelling across technical triplicates. TCRdb reprocessed the public reads (quality trimming at Q25 with fastp, clone calling with MiXCR) and kept in-frame beta chains. One record per CDR3 amino acid sequence lists the most common genes and DNA. TCRdb's processing, not the authors' own work, is the source of the V and J calls. This sample lists some 38,000 distinct CDR3 sequences; 11% to 15% were detected once. Clones ranked in the top ten supply more than 20% of the sample.

The TCR comes from a woman aged 45-59 years with HTLV-1-associated myelopathy (HAM/TSP). The rearrangement combines TRBV15 with TRBJ2-7; the central 12 bases match TRBD2. Specimen: PBMCs. Here is the DNA: TGTGCCACCAGCCGGGGACTAGCGGGCTACGAGCAGTACTTC. Its coded protein is CATSRGLAGYEQYF.